The 2 T cell receptor beta chains reported below all come from one sample, sequenced in a study of T cell responses to AZD1222 COVID-19 vaccine. Measured with immunoSEQ multiplex PCR; TCRdb has only the in-frame clones, and not every one. The table records just under 85,000 clones, approximately 85% of them present only once. The sample was peripheral blood, taken on day 0 of AZD1222 vaccination. These TCRs come from an adult in good health.

The V and J genes are TRBV7-8 and TRBJ1-1, with no clear D. Trimming removed 5 bases at V and 0 bases at J, with 16 bases between. This CDR3 region has 16 residues. Germline loops: CDR1 SGHVS, CDR2 FQNEAQ. Here the CDR3 DNA reads TGTGCCAGCAGCCCGATCGGGCAGACCATGAACACTGAAGCTTTCTTT. It yields the protein CASSPIGQTMNTEAFF. Based on the CDR3 plus reference TRBV7-8 and TRBJ1-1, the full variable domain is GAGVSQSPRYKVAKRGQDVALRCDPISGHVSLFWYQQALGQGPEFLTYFQNEAQLDKSGLPSDRFFAERPEGSVSTLKIQRTQQEDSAVYLCASSPIGQTMNTEAFFGQGTRLTVV.

The rearrangement links TRBV3-1 (or the pseudogene TRBV3-2) to TRBJ1-2, with D possibly matching TRBD1 (5 bases). CDR1 LGHDT and CDR2 YNNKEL come from the germline V gene (reference sequence). CDR3 length: 15 amino acids. V lost 3 bases to trimming and J lost 3 bases, with 14 bases between them. The CDR3 coding sequence is TGTGCCAGCAGCCACGATCAGGGTTGGGACTATGGCTACACCTTC. It specifies CASSHDQGWDYGYTF.